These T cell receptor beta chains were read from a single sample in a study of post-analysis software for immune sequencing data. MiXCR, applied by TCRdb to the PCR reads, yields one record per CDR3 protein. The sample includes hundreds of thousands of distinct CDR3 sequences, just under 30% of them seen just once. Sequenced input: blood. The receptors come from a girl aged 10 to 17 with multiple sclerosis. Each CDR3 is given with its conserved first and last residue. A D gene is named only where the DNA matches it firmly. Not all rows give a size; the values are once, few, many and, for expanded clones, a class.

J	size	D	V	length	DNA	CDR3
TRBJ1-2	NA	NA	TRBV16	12	TGTGCCAGCAGCCAATCGCCATCCGGCTACACCTTC	CASSQSPSGYTF
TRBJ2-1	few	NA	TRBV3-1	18	TGTGCCAGCAGCCAAGATTCCCCCTCGCTCCTTTCCTACAATGAGCAGTTCTTC	CASSQDSPSLLSYNEQFF
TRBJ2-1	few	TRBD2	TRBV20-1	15	TGCAGTGCTAGAGTCCTACTAGCGGGAGGTAATGAGCAGTTCTTC	CSARVLLAGGNEQFF
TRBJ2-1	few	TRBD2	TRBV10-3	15	TGTGCCATCAGTGAGTCGCGGGAGGGGAACAATGAGCAGTTCTTC	CAISESREGNNEQFF
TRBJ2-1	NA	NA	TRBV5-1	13	TGCGCCGGCAGCCGGACGGAGTACAATGAGCAGTTCTTC	CAGSRTEYNEQFF
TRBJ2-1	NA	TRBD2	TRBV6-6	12	TGTGCCAGCACCCCGAGCGGGGGCAACGGGTTCTTC	CASTPSGGNGFF
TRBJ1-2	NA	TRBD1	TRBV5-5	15	TGTGCCAGCAGCTTAAGACAGGGGGCCGGCTGTGGCTACACCTTC	CASSLRQGAGCGYTF
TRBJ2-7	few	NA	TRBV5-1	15	TGCGCCAGCAGCTTCTCTGGACAGCAGGTTGGCGAGCAGTACTTC	CASSFSGQQVGEQYF
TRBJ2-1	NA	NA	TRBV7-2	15	TGTGCCAGCAGCTTAGTTGGAGGGCCGGGGGATGAGCAGTTCTTC	CASSLVGGPGDEQFF
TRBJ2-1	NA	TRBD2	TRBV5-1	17	TGCGCCAGCAGCACCTACGGCGGACTAGCGGGAGCCAATGAGCAGTTCTTC	CASSTYGGLAGANEQFF
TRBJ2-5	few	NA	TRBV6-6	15	TGTGCCAGCAGTCCATTTTGGGGATTCCAAGAGACCCAGTACTTC	CASSPFWGFQETQYF
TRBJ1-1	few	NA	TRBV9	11	TGTGCCAGCAGCGTAGTACGGGAGGCTTTCTTT	CASSVVREAFF
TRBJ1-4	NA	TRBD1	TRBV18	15	TGTGCCAGCTCACCAACGACAGGGGATAGTGAAAAACTGTTTTTT	CASSPTTGDSEKLFF
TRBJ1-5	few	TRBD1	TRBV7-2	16	TGTGCCAGCAGCTTGACGGGACAGGGTAATCGACAGCCCCAGCATTTT	CASSLTGQGNRQPQHF
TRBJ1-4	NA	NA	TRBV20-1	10	TGCAGTGCTAGATCCGAAGAACTGTTTTTT	CSARSEELFF
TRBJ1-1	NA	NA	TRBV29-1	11	TGCAGCGTCAAGGCCAACACTGAAGCTTTCTTT	CSVKANTEAFF
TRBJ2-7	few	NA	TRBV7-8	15	TGTGCCAGCAGCTTAGAGACCACCCCCGGCTACGAGCAGTACTTC	CASSLETTPGYEQYF
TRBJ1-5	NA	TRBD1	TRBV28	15	TGTGCCAGCAGGCGGGACAGCCCCTTCAATCAGCCCCAGCATTTT	CASRRDSPFNQPQHF
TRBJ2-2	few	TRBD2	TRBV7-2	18	TGTGCCAGCAGCTTTATGACTAGCGGGAGGACCTACACCGGGGAGCTGTTTTTT	CASSFMTSGRTYTGELFF
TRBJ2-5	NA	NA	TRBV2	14	TGTGCCAGCAGTGAAGCCTTCCGCGGGGAGACCCAGTACTTC	CASSEAFRGETQYF
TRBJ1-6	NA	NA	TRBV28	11	TGTGCCAGCGCCGATGGTTCACCCCTCCACTTT	CASADGSPLHF
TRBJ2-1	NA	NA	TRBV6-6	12	TGTGCCAGCAGTTACCTCCGGGAGGAGCAGTTCTTC	CASSYLREEQFF
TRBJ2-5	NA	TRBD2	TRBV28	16	TGTGCCAGCAGTTTATATTTTACTAGCGGGCAAGAGACCCAGTACTTC	CASSLYFTSGQETQYF
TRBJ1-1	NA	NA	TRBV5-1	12	TGCGCCAGCAGCTTGAACAGGGCTGAAGCTTTCTTT	CASSLNRAEAFF
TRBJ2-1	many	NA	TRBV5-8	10	TGTGCCAGCCAGTCCAGCGGGCAGTTCTTC	CASQSSGQFF
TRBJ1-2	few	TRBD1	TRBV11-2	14	TGTGCCAGCAGCTACAAGACAGGGGTGGATGGCTACACCTTC	CASSYKTGVDGYTF
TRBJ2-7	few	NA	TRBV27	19	TGTGCCAGCATGAAACTTTTAGCGGATACTCCTTTCTTCTCCTACGAGCAGTACTTC	CASMKLLADTPFFSYEQYF
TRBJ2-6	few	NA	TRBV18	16	TGTGCCAGCTCACCATTCGCGGCCTCTGGGGCCAACGTCCTGACTTTC	CASSPFAASGANVLTF
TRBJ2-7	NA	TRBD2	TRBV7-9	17	TGTGCCAGCAGCCCCTCTTGGTTGACTAGCGAATCCTACGAGCAGTACTTC	CASSPSWLTSESYEQYF
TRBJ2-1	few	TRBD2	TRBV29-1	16	TGCAGCGTTGAGCGGCGCGGGGGTAGCTCCTACAATGAGCAGTTCTTC	CSVERRGGSSYNEQFF
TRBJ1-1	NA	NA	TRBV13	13	TGTGCCAGCAGCTTTGACTCGAACACTGAAGCTTTCTTT	CASSFDSNTEAFF
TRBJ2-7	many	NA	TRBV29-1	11	TGCAGCGTTGAAGTCTCCTACGAGCAGTACTTC	CSVEVSYEQYF
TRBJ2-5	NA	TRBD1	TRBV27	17	TGTGCCAGCAGTTCCCAAGGGACAGGGGAACCACAAGAGACCCAGTACTTC	CASSSQGTGEPQETQYF
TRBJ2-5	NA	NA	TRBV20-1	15	TGCAGTGCTAGAGTCCAATCGGGACTCCAAGAGACCCAGTACTTC	CSARVQSGLQETQYF
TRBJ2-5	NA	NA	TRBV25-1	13	TGTGCCAGCAGGGAGTGGGGATGGGAGACCCAGTACTTC	CASREWGWETQYF
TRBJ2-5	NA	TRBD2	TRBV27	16	TGTGCCAGCTCCCGGGGGGGTAGCGGGTACTCGGAGACCCAGTACTTC	CASSRGGSGYSETQYF
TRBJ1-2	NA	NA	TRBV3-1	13	TGTGCCAGCGAGGCCGGTCAGGGCTATGGCTACACCTTC	CASEAGQGYGYTF
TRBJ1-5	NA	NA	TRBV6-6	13	TGTACCAGTCTTGACAGAAACAATCAGCCCCAGCATTTT	CTSLDRNNQPQHF
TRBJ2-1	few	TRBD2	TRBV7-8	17	TGTGCCAGCAGCCCACGGACTAGCGGGAGAGCCTACAATGAGCAGTTCTTC	CASSPRTSGRAYNEQFF
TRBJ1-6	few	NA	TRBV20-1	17	TGCAGTGCTAGAGATGGAGGCCGGGGCTCCTATAATTCACCCCTCCACTTT	CSARDGGRGSYNSPLHF
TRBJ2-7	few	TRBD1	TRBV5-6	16	TGTGCCAGCAGCTATGTGACAGGGGGCCTTATCTACGAGCAGTACTTC	CASSYVTGGLIYEQYF
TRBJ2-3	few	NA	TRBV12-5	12	TGTGCTAGTGGTTTGGATAGGGATACGCAGTATTTT	CASGLDRDTQYF
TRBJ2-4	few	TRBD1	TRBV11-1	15	TGTGCCAGCAGCGAGTGGGACAGTAGTAGGAACATTCAGTACTTC	CASSEWDSSRNIQYF
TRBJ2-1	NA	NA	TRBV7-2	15	TGTGCCAGCAGCTTACGGGTCTCGACATACTACGAGCAGTTCTTC	CASSLRVSTYYEQFF
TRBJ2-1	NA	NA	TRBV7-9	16	TGTGCCAGCAGCTTAGATGGGTGGAGCTCCTACAATGAGCAGTTCTTC	CASSLDGWSSYNEQFF
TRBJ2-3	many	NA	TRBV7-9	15	TGTGCCAGCAGCCCCCAGGGGAGTTTGTTGGATACGCAGTATTTT	CASSPQGSLLDTQYF
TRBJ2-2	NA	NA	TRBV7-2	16	TGTGCCAGCAGCCCCAGGGCCGCAGGGCATACCGGGGAGCTGTTTTTT	CASSPRAAGHTGELFF